This T cell receptor (beta chain) was sequenced for a study of T cell repertoires in cytomegalovirus infection. In the study overall: Public signatures in TCR beta pointed to CMV infection and matching HLA type. Study-level findings and limits: HLA-C-restricted, CMV-specific TCR beta clonotypes were dominant ex vivo. Identification of carriers of CMV plus the relevant HLA was achieved through cumulative public TCR beta family frequency.

TCRdb reprocessed the reads via MiXCR and lists one record per CDR3 protein. In the table there are around 290,000 distinct CDR3 sequences, about 26% of which are singletons. This clonotype was seen a handful of times. What it binds is not known. The sequenced sample consisted of PBMCs. The sequence was obtained from a human donor in good health (CMV status not recorded). Some clones in this sample may be carry-over from other donors' samples.

The CDR3, as DNA: TGTGCCATCAGTGGGGACCCGGTTGGTCAGCCCCAGCATTTT. Translating gives CAISGDPVGQPQHF. The rearrangement joins TRBV10-3 to TRBJ1-5, with D tentatively TRBD1 (5 bases). The V gene lost 4 bases and the J gene lost 6 bases, with 13 bases spanning the gap. Germline V gives CDR1 ENHRY, CDR2 SYGVKD. The CDR3 runs 14 residues.